This T cell receptor (beta chain) came from a study of blood T cell repertoires in COVID-19. Germline CDR1 SGDLS, CDR2 YYNGEE. After removal of 0 bases from V and 3 bases from J, the junction contained 4 bases not matched to a gene. This CDR3 comprises 15 residues. Using immunoSEQ multiplex PCR, the repertoire was profiled, and TCRdb retains in-frame clones only, with some absent. The sample holds about 120,000 clones, more than 60% seen once. The sample comprised peripheral blood. This TCR derives from a man in his 70s with acute or convalescent COVID-19. The rearrangement uses TRBV9 and TRBJ2-7; 9 nucleotides align to TRBD1. The DNA for the CDR3 is TGTGCCAGCAGCGTAGGGGGACAGGGAAACTACGAGCAGTACTTC. Translating it yields CASSVGGQGNYEQYF.